The clone carrying this T cell receptor (beta chain) is hyperexpanded by frequency. Its antigen remains unknown. The data belong to a study of human CD8 memory T cell subsets. Findings of the study overall: Going by Chao1 estimates, stem-like memory T cells seemed to be more diverse than precursor exhausted T cells.

PBMC originated from healthy-donor buffy coats. Negative magnetic separation was used for the enrichment of total CD8+ T cells. From germline, CDR1 is LNHDA and CDR2 SQIVND (reference sequence). The CDR3 has 17 residues. TCR beta was sequenced from UMI-tagged 5' RACE libraries. Reprocessing the 5' RACE reads, TCRdb reports a single entry for every CDR3 protein and omits DNA. The sample totals more than 3,500 distinct CDR3 sequences. The receptor's source is a human donor in good health. The rearrangement joins TRBV19 to TRBJ2-1; checking the TCRdb D call of TRBD2 is not possible without DNA. The specimen sequenced was CD8+ T cells from PBMCs. CDR3 in amino acids: CASSSNIAGGLYNEQFF.